This TCR beta chain comes out of a study of T cell repertoires in ileal Crohn's disease (dated by TCRdb to about 2019). Context from the whole study: The median duration of disease was roughly 8.2 years, and at the time of surgery around 35% of patients were active smokers. Every patient underwent surgery because of a complication, which was stricturing disease in 61% of cases and penetrating disease in roughly 39%. Roughly half of the patients were given postoperative therapy, with some 10 receiving thiopurines and some 19 receiving anti-TNF agents. M6 samples consisted of neoterminal ileum biopsies collected during postoperative colonoscopy. TCR repertoire analysis was done in about 59 Crohn's disease patients from a prospective multicentre cohort. The study was conducted in parallel with a multicentre cohort built to find predictors of early endoscopic recurrence after ileocolonic resection. A Rutgeerts score above i0 was used to define endoscopic postoperative recurrence. A total of 170 or so mucosal samples from roughly 60 patients were sequenced, with samples obtained at several locations on the surgical specimen and at postoperative endoscopy.

A remark on this clone: This clone's antigen is unknown. No quality values exist for individual bases; no much larger clone is one base distant.

Results and caveats for the whole study, not just this receptor: Postoperative endoscopy was performed at varying times within the first year after surgery, with a median delay of roughly seven months. Mucosal CD4 and CD8 T cells were sorted and sequenced only in a subgroup of patients, the size of which was not stated. Sorted CD8 T cells carried more high-frequency clones than CD4 T cells, suggesting mucosal expansions were mainly CD8. Endoscopic recurrence was linked to a higher percentage of high-frequency clones at surgery, and recurrence occurred in every patient whose clonality exceeded 26.8% (18/57). A significantly higher proportion of clonal expansions was observed in active smokers at surgery than in non-smokers (roughly 27% vs 19%, p=0.02).

About 500 nanograms of biopsy DNA per sample were submitted for commercial TCRB immunosequencing. Adaptive Biotechnology amplified CDR3 regions from genomic DNA with a two-step multiplex PCR that controlled for amplification bias. Primers for every V and J gene segment were used in the first PCR, and barcodes and Illumina adapters were added in the second PCR. CDR3 libraries were sequenced using an Illumina instrument. The study's own analysis went as follows. Vendor-provided pipelines were combined with custom analysis of raw data in R/Bioconductor under R version 3.3.0. Clonality, ranging from 0 to 1, was calculated as the inverse of the normalised Shannon entropy of all productive clones. High-frequency clones were defined as the repertoire share of the top 100 clones, retaining only clones passing a 95% confidence test. The Simpson index measured repertoire diversity, and the Morisita-Horn index measured overlap between samples. TCRdb obtained this table from immuneACCESS and retained in-frame rearrangements with V and J assigned. These tables miss some clones; where compared with another copy, unresolved V genes account for less than half of the shortfall, and the remainder is unexplained. The V and J calls and clone size come from that table; D and trimming were worked out from the DNA. The sample records over 4,500 clones, about 82% of which are singletons. The top ten hold around 4.1% of the sample.

From the cysteine up to the phenylalanine, the CDR3 has a length of 14 residues. Left in the record is the CDR3 DNA by itself, 42 bases read in frame from the first base. Trimming accounts for 4 bases at V and 4 bases at J, while the number of junction bases matched to no gene is 4. Taken from the germline V gene, the CDR1 and CDR2 loops are MRHNA and SNTAGT. The label giving this sample's time point can be read as: neoterminal ileum biopsy at postoperative endoscopy, about 6 months after surgery. To be eligible, patients had to be adults with ileal or ileocolonic Crohn's disease and an indication for ileocolonic resection. Whole ileal mucosal biopsies were stored frozen at -80°C before DNA extraction. A TRizol-based method was used to extract genomic DNA from the frozen whole biopsies, and the DNA was quantified with a NanoDrop 2000 spectrophotometer.

The chain employs TRBV6-4 and TRBJ1-2, and 9 bases in between align with TRBD1. The sequencing input was ileal tissue. This receptor was obtained from an adult with Crohn's disease. The DNA sequence reads TGTGCCAGCAGTGTTGGGACAGGGACCTATGGCTACACCTTC. Translated, it gives CASSVGTGTYGYTF.